This T cell receptor beta chain was found in a study of cytomegalovirus exposure and HLA in healthy donors. With V trimmed by 3 bases and J by 4 bases, 1 base remained unmatched. The CDR3 is 13 residues long. The germline gives CDR1 SEHNR, CDR2 FQNEAQ (reference sequence). The PCR had 60 Vbeta and 13 Jbeta primers. Sequenced by immunoSEQ multiplex PCR; TCRdb stores in-frame clones only, minus some. The data show 190,000 or so clones, with 82% seen just once and roughly 0.097% held by the top ten. The receptor was derived from a boy aged 2-15 years in good health and CMV-seronegative. Sequenced sample: PBMCs. The chain recombines TRBV7-9 with TRBJ2-5; 8 bases map to TRBD2. CDR3 region: CASSFAGGETQYF. DNA of the CDR3: TGTGCCAGCAGCTTCGCGGGAGGAGAGACCCAGTACTTC.